Listed below are T cell receptor beta chains from one sample, sequenced in a study of naive and memory T cell subsets. TCRdb reprocessed the UMI-ligation and nested PCR reads via MiXCR and lists one record per CDR3 protein. The table has roughly 100,000 distinct CDR3 sequences, roughly 15% seen once. What was sequenced was naive CD8+ T cells from blood. These receptor sequences come from a human donor in good health. Each CDR3 is given with its conserved first and last residue. The D gene is left open where the match is weak. A row's size may be missing; if present it is once, few, many or a size class.

d_gene	v_gene	len	abundance	j_gene	CDR3aa	CDR3nt
NA	TRBV6-5	14	NA	TRBJ2-2	CASSYSLEIGELFF	TGTGCCAGCAGTTACAGCCTGGAGATCGGGGAGCTGTTTTTT
NA	TRBV7-6	16	NA	TRBJ2-7	CASSFPDSAYSYEQYF	TGTGCCAGCAGCTTTCCCGATTCGGCGTACTCCTACGAGCAGTACTTC
NA	TRBV13	13	NA	TRBJ1-1	CASTKPQGGAAFF	TGTGCCAGCACCAAACCCCAGGGAGGGGCGGCTTTCTTT
NA	TRBV10-3	14	NA	TRBJ2-7	CAIMGGRTSYEQYF	TGTGCCATCATGGGGGGCCGGACCTCCTACGAGCAGTACTTC
TRBD1	TRBV12-3/TRBV12-4	15	few	TRBJ2-5	CASSFTADRAETQYF	TGTGCCAGCAGTTTTACGGCGGACAGGGCAGAGACCCAGTACTTC
NA	TRBV4-2	15	NA	TRBJ2-1	CASSQEFPPTHEQFF	TGTGCCAGCAGCCAAGAGTTCCCGCCGACCCATGAGCAGTTCTTC
TRBD2	TRBV7-8	13	few	TRBJ2-7	CASSPGLAHEQYF	TGTGCCAGCAGCCCGGGACTAGCCCACGAGCAGTACTTC
TRBD2	TRBV4-3	17	NA	TRBJ2-7	CASSQFLASGSSYEQYF	TGCGCCAGCAGCCAATTTTTGGCTAGCGGGAGCTCCTACGAGCAGTACTTC
NA	TRBV6-2/TRBV6-3	12	NA	TRBJ2-7	CAVSLNSYEQYF	TGTGCCGTATCGCTTAACTCCTACGAGCAGTACTTC
NA	TRBV9	15	NA	TRBJ2-5	CASSTVGAGGETQYF	TGTGCCAGCAGCACAGTGGGGGCAGGTGGCGAGACCCAGTACTTC
TRBD2	TRBV12-3/TRBV12-4	11	few	TRBJ2-5	CASSGGKTQYF	TGTGCCAGCAGCGGGGGGAAGACCCAGTACTTC
TRBD1	TRBV28	15	NA	TRBJ2-3	CASSLDRVPTDTQYF	TGTGCCAGCAGTTTAGACAGGGTACCGACAGATACGCAGTATTTT
NA	TRBV12-3/TRBV12-4	14	few	TRBJ2-3	CASSSVGKPDTQYF	TGTGCCAGCAGCTCCGTCGGGAAACCAGATACGCAGTATTTT
NA	TRBV27	14	NA	TRBJ2-7	CASSLSGSGYEQYF	TGTGCCAGCAGTTTATCCGGAAGCGGCTACGAGCAGTACTTC
TRBD1	TRBV4-3	16	few	TRBJ2-2	CASSQDSRGHTGELFF	TGCGCCAGCAGCCAAGATTCCAGGGGGCACACCGGGGAGCTGTTTTTT
TRBD1	TRBV24-1	19	NA	TRBJ2-7	CATRKIRDRGVASVDEQYF	TGTGCCACCAGAAAAATTAGGGACAGGGGGGTCGCATCGGTCGACGAGCAGTACTTC
TRBD2	TRBV9	17	few	TRBJ2-1	CASSVAVLAGTYNEQFF	TGTGCCAGCAGCGTAGCTGTCCTAGCGGGAACCTACAATGAGCAGTTCTTC
TRBD1	TRBV7-9	14	NA	TRBJ1-1	CASSFGQGDTEAFF	TGTGCCAGCAGTTTTGGACAGGGGGACACTGAAGCTTTCTTT
TRBD2	TRBV7-9	13	NA	TRBJ2-5	CASAVGGGETQYF	TGTGCCAGCGCGGTCGGGGGGGGAGAGACCCAGTACTTC
TRBD1	TRBV20-1	13	many	TRBJ2-7	CSALTGYSYEQYF	TGCAGTGCTCTGACAGGGTACTCCTACGAGCAGTACTTC
TRBD1	TRBV3-1	15	NA	TRBJ1-1	CASSQADRGHTEAFF	TGTGCCAGCAGCCAAGCCGACAGGGGACACACTGAAGCTTTCTTT
TRBD1	TRBV6-5	13	NA	TRBJ2-7	CAIRDRASSEQYF	TGTGCCATAAGGGACAGGGCATCCTCCGAGCAGTACTTC
TRBD2	TRBV12-3/TRBV12-4	16	NA	TRBJ2-5	CASSPRGGWDQETQYF	TGTGCCAGCAGCCCCCGGGGGGGATGGGACCAAGAGACCCAGTACTTC
NA	TRBV12-3/TRBV12-4	14	few	TRBJ1-2	CASGAGIPSYGYTF	TGTGCCAGCGGGGCAGGAATTCCCTCCTATGGCTACACCTTC
NA	TRBV28	15	NA	TRBJ1-5	CASSLLVGGGQPQHF	TGTGCCAGCAGTTTATTGGTAGGTGGGGGTCAGCCCCAGCATTTT
NA	TRBV4-2	13	few	TRBJ1-6	CASSHQGNSPLHF	TGTGCCAGCAGCCATCAGGGGAATTCACCCCTCCACTTT
NA	TRBV6-2/TRBV6-3	19	NA	TRBJ2-1	CASSPPPPPGRFSYNEQFF	TGTGCCAGCAGCCCCCCTCCACCCCCCGGGCGCTTCTCCTACAATGAGCAGTTCTTC
NA	TRBV28	15	NA	TRBJ2-7	CASSLGGGQPYEQYF	TGTGCCAGCAGTTTAGGCGGGGGACAGCCCTACGAGCAGTACTTC
NA	TRBV7-9	11	few	TRBJ2-5	CASSSQGTQYF	TGTGCCAGCAGCTCACAGGGGACCCAGTACTTC
NA	TRBV7-6	17	many	TRBJ2-2	CASSSLPRGVQAGELFF	TGTGCCAGCAGCTCACTGCCCAGGGGGGTTCAAGCCGGGGAGCTGTTTTTT
NA	TRBV6-2/TRBV6-3	12	few	TRBJ1-5	CASRNSNQPQHF	TGTGCCAGCAGGAACAGCAATCAGCCCCAGCATTTT
NA	TRBV15	13	few	TRBJ2-1	CATSRDWKNEQFF	TGTGCCACCAGCAGAGATTGGAAAAATGAGCAGTTCTTC
TRBD2	TRBV10-2	19	many	TRBJ2-3	CASSEAGGPGSSSTDTQYF	TGCGCCAGCAGTGAGGCGGGAGGGCCGGGTTCCTCTAGCACAGATACGCAGTATTTT
NA	TRBV4-3	16	NA	TRBJ1-3	CASSQDRRDSGNTIYF	TGCGCCAGCAGCCAAGATCGACGGGACTCTGGAAACACCATATATTTT
NA	TRBV4-3	15	NA	TRBJ2-1	CASSQVPRSYNEQFF	TGCGCCAGCAGCCAAGTCCCCCGCTCCTACAATGAGCAGTTCTTC
NA	TRBV29-1	14	few	TRBJ1-1	CSVETWDMNTEAFF	TGCAGCGTTGAAACCTGGGACATGAACACTGAAGCTTTCTTT
TRBD2	TRBV5-6	15	NA	TRBJ2-7	CASSLSLAGVYEQYF	TGTGCCAGCAGCTTGAGCCTAGCGGGGGTCTACGAGCAGTACTTC
NA	TRBV11-2	14	few	TRBJ2-1	CASSLLSSYNEQFF	TGTGCCAGCAGCTTACTATCATCATACAATGAGCAGTTCTTC
NA	TRBV13	12	few	TRBJ2-7	CASSLDQSEQYF	TGTGCCAGCAGCTTAGATCAGAGCGAGCAGTACTTC
NA	TRBV6-2/TRBV6-3	12	many	TRBJ1-1	CASGEPNTEAFF	TGTGCCAGCGGGGAGCCGAACACTGAAGCTTTCTTT
TRBD1	TRBV4-3	14	NA	TRBJ1-5	CASSQGQGDQPQHF	TGCGCCAGCAGCCAGGGACAGGGGGATCAGCCCCAGCATTTT
NA	TRBV4-3	15	NA	TRBJ1-4	CASSQDRDINEKLFF	TGCGCCAGCAGCCAAGACCGGGACATAAATGAAAAACTGTTTTTT
NA	TRBV5-6	12	NA	TRBJ2-1	CASSLSDNEQFF	TGTGCCAGCAGCCTCTCCGACAATGAGCAGTTCTTC
NA	TRBV4-1	14	many	TRBJ1-1	CASSQERANTEAFF	TGCGCCAGCAGCCAAGAACGGGCCAACACTGAAGCTTTCTTT
NA	TRBV23-1	12	many	TRBJ2-5	CASRQALGTQYF	TGCGCCAGCAGACAGGCCCTAGGGACCCAGTACTTC
TRBD2	TRBV28	18	many	TRBJ2-3	CASSLGGTKISSTDTQYF	TGTGCCAGCAGTTTAGGAGGGACTAAAATTTCTAGCACAGATACGCAGTATTTT
NA	TRBV9	15	few	TRBJ1-1	CASSVEGDMNTEAFF	TGTGCCAGCAGCGTAGAGGGCGATATGAACACTGAAGCTTTCTTT
NA	TRBV3-1	14	many	TRBJ2-7	CASSQGSSSREQYF	TGTGCCAGCAGCCAAGGATCTAGCAGCCGCGAGCAGTACTTC
NA	TRBV19	13	NA	TRBJ2-7	CASSMGSSYEQYF	TGTGCCAGTAGTATGGGCAGCTCCTACGAGCAGTACTTC
NA	TRBV12-3/TRBV12-4	15	many	TRBJ2-4	CASKESGSFKNIQYF	TGTGCCAGCAAGGAGAGCGGGTCATTTAAAAACATTCAGTACTTC
NA	TRBV12-3/TRBV12-4	15	many	TRBJ2-1	CASSFGPPLGNEQFF	TGTGCCAGCAGTTTTGGGCCTCCTCTAGGAAATGAGCAGTTCTTC
TRBD1	TRBV16	15	NA	TRBJ2-1	CASSQMTGGSNEQFF	TGTGCCAGCAGCCAAATGACAGGGGGGTCAAATGAGCAGTTCTTC
NA	TRBV2	15	NA	TRBJ1-4	CASSEGDSTNEKLFF	TGTGCCAGCAGTGAAGGCGACTCAACTAATGAAAAACTGTTTTTT
TRBD1	TRBV19	15	few	TRBJ2-1	CASSAGTGIYNEQFF	TGTGCCAGTAGTGCAGGGACAGGTATTTACAATGAGCAGTTCTTC